This T cell receptor beta chain was profiled in a study of T cells and Merkel cell carcinoma outcomes. Overall study findings and caveats: In Merkel cell carcinoma, repertoire and T-cell density reportedly predicted outcomes.

In regard to this clone: Its target is unknown.

Germline V gene lookup returns CDR1 MGHRA and CDR2 YSYEKL. The ends were cut back, 4 bases at V and 4 bases at J, with 19 bases in the middle. The CDR3 runs 16 residues. Assay: immunoSEQ multiplex PCR; the TCRdb copy retains only in-frame clones and omits some. The sample lists about 19,000 clones; more than 65% were seen once. The chain has TRBV4-1 and TRBJ1-2; D is possibly TRBD1 (6 bases). The sequence derives from a human donor with Merkel cell carcinoma. The specimen was tumor tissue from Merkel cell carcinoma. CDR3 sequence (DNA): TGCGCCAGCAGCCCCGCGCCCCGGGACACGTTCTATGGCTACACCTTC. Translation: CASSPAPRDTFYGYTF.